This TCR beta chain was sequenced during a study of OX40 agonist ivuxolimab in advanced cancers. Overall study context: Three dose-escalation patients had partial responses: one with hepatocellular carcinoma and two with cutaneous melanoma.

Data came from immunoSEQ multiplex PCR; TCRdb stores just in-frame clones and leaves some out. The sample comprises tens of thousands of clones, around 84% of which are singletons, and around 1.8% rests with the top ten. This clone was picked up a small number of times. Germline CDR1 and CDR2: SGHNT and YENEEA. The length of the CDR3 is 15 residues. V lost 5 bases and J lost 4; bases outside the gene matches: 10. The receptor was isolated from an adult with an advanced solid tumor such as melanoma, head and neck, liver or kidney cancer. The chain combines TRBV11-3 with TRBJ2-7, with 8 bases identical to TRBD1. This specimen consisted of CD4+ or CD8+ T cells sorted from blood, obtained in a trial of the OX40 agonist ivuxolimab. CDR3 amino acids: CASSGATGVGYEQYF. In nucleotides, the CDR3 is TGTGCCAGCAGCGGCGCGACAGGGGTAGGGTACGAGCAGTACTTC.